The 9 T cell receptor beta chains below all came from one sample that was sequenced in a study of early T cells in non-severe SARS-CoV-2 infection. One entry per CDR3 protein results from TCRdb running MiXCR on the 5' RACE reads. The sample shows tens of thousands of distinct CDR3 sequences, 7.5% to 9% of them seen only once. The material was whole blood, obtained at baseline. These TCRs come from an adult who was a healthcare worker with PCR-confirmed SARS-CoV-2 infection or an uninfected control (not recorded which).

This sequence joins TRBV11-2 and TRBJ2-1, with D perhaps matching TRBD2 (7 bases). The CDR3 totals 16 residues. V was cut by 6 bases and J by 4 bases, with 19 bases left in between. The germline CDR1 and CDR2 sequences are SGHAT and FQNNGV. CDR3 DNA: TGTGCCAGCAGAGGGGGAGGGAAGCGTCTTTACAATGAGCAGTTCTTC. It yields the protein CASRGGGKRLYNEQFF.

This clonotype was seen more than once but under ten times. The gene calls are TRBV7-8 and TRBJ2-3; D is possibly TRBD1 (6 bases). Germline V CDR1 and CDR2: SGHVS, FQNEAQ. Trimming cost V 4 bases and J 1 base, with 12 bases left between them. The CDR3 extends over 15 amino acids. CDR3 bases: TGTGCCAGCAGCTATACAGGGTCTCGCACAGATACGCAGTATTTT. Protein product: CASSYTGSRTDTQYF.

This clonotype was seen at least ten times. The chain is built from TRBV7-9 and TRBJ2-4; D is unclear. Germline CDR1 is SEHNR and CDR2 is FQNEAQ (reference sequence). The length of the CDR3 is 15 residues. Trimming took off 4 bases at V and 0 bases at J, with 10 bases between the two ends. The CDR3 loop is CASSSGPLAKNIQYF. CDR3 DNA: TGTGCCAGCAGCTCCGGACCTTTAGCCAAAAACATTCAGTACTTC.

This clonotype was seen a handful of times. The chain combines TRBV11-1 with TRBJ2-3; 14 bases align to TRBD2. The V and J ends lost 4 bases and 3 bases, in that order; junction bases with no gene match: 9. The CDR3 length is 18 residues. CDR1 and CDR2 from the germline V gene are SGHAT and FQDESV (reference sequence). The CDR3 is CASSSVPGLAGVTDTQYF. CDR3 nucleotides: TGTGCCAGCAGCTCCGTCCCGGGACTAGCGGGAGTAACAGATACGCAGTATTTT.

The chain joins TRBV19 to TRBJ2-6; D remains ambiguous. From germline, CDR1 is LNHDA and CDR2 SQIVND (reference sequence). The length of the CDR3 is 14 residues. V gave up 6 bases and J gave up 3 bases, with 9 bases separating them. The CDR3 nucleotides read TGTGCCAGTAGATCGGGTTATGGGGCCAACGTCCTGACTTTC. It translates to CASRSGYGANVLTF.

This clonotype was seen just once. A read error may explain this, as a much larger clone is one base away. The rearrangement joins TRBV11-2 to TRBJ2-1; the D is unclear. CDR1 is SGHAT, CDR2 FQNNGV, per germline. The CDR3 runs to 12 residues. Trimming left V 5 bases short and J 12 bases short, with 14 bases between. The CDR3 sequence is CASSPVRYGQFF. The CDR3, as DNA: TGTGCCAGCAGCCCTGTCAGATATGGGCAGTTCTTC.

This clonotype was observed at least ten times. J is TRBJ2-3 and V is TRBV7-8; TRBD1 agrees at 11 bases. Losses at the gene ends were 5 bases for V and 9 bases for J; bases not matched to a gene: 10. The CDR3 totals 15 residues. CDR1 and CDR2 (germline): SGHVS, FQNEAQ. As DNA, the CDR3 is TGTGCCAGCAGCCTGGGACAGGGGGGTATTGGGACGCAGTATTTT. Protein: CASSLGQGGIGTQYF.

This clonotype has ten or more counts. The chain uses TRBV11-1 and TRBJ2-1; D call uncertain. This CDR3 comprises 13 residues. Trimming pared 1 base from V and 5 bases from J, leaving 6 bases between. CDR1 SGHAT and CDR2 FQDESV come from the germline V gene (reference sequence). CDR3: CASSLGQDNEQFF. CDR3 DNA sequence: TGTGCCAGCAGCTTAGGTCAGGACAATGAGCAGTTCTTC. Full variable domain (rest looked up from reference TRBV11-1 and TRBJ2-1): EAEVAQSPRYKITEKSQAVAFWCDPISGHATLYWYRQILGQGPELLVQFQDESVVDDSQLPKDRFSAERLKGVDSTLKIQPAELGDSAMYLCASSLGQDNEQFFGPGTRLTVL.

This clonotype was seen a handful of times. The J gene is TRBJ2-5, the V gene TRBV12-3 or TRBV12-4; D uncertain. The CDR3 runs 13 residues. Trimming took off 6 bases at V and 8 bases at J, with 16 bases between the two ends. The chain's CDR3 is CASRQDVLGTQYF. The CDR3 DNA sequence: TGTGCCAGCAGACAAGACGTTTTGGGCACCCAGTACTTC.